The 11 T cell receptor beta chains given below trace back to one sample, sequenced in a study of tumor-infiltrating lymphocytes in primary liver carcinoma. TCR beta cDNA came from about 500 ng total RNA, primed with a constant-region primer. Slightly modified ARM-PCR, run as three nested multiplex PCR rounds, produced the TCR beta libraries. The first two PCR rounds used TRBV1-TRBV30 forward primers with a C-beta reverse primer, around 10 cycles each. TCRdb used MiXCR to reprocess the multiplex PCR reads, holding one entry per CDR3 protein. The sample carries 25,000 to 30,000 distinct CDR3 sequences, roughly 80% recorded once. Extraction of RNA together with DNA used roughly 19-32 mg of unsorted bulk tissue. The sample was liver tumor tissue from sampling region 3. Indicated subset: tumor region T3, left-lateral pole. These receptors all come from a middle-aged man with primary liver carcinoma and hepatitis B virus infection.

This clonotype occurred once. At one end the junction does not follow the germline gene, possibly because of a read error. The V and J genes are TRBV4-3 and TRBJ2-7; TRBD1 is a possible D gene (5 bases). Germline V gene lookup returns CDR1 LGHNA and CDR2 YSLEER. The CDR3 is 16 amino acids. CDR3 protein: CTSSQDLGRTHYKQYF. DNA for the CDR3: TGCACCAGCAGCCAAGATTTGGGCAGGACACACTACAAGCAGTACTTC.

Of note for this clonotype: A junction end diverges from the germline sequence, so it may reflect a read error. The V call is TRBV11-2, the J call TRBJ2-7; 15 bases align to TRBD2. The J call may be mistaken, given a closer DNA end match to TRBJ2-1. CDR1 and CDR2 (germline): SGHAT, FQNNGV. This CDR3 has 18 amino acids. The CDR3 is CARSLSVGLAGGGYEQFF. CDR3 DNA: TGTGCCAGGAGCTTATCCGTTGGACTAGCGGGAGGGGGGTACGAGCAGTTCTTC.

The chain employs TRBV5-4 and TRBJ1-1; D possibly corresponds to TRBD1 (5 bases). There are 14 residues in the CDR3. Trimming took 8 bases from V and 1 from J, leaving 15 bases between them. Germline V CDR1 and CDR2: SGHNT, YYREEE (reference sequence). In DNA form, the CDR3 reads TGTGCCAGTAACTTGGCCAGGGCGAACACTGAAGCTTTCTTT. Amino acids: CASNLARANTEAFF.

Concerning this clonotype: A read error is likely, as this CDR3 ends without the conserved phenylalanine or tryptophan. CDR3 in DNA: TGTGCCATCAATGAGTATGAGGGCGATCAGCCTCAGCATTAT. This sequence encodes CAINEYEGDQPQHY. V gene TRBV10-3 combines with J gene TRBJ1-5, with unresolved D. CDR3 size: 14 residues. Germline V gene sequence: CDR1 ENHRY, CDR2 SYGVKD.

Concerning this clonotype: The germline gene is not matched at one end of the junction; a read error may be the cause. In DNA, the CDR3 is TGCGCCGGCAGCCAAGGGCTAGCTGAAAGCTCCTACAATGGGCAGTTCTTC. Protein sequence: CAGSQGLAESSYNGQFF. The chain uses TRBV4-1 and TRBJ2-1; perhaps TRBD2 as D (5 bases). CDR1 MGHRA and CDR2 YSYEKL come from the germline V gene. There are 17 residues in the CDR3.

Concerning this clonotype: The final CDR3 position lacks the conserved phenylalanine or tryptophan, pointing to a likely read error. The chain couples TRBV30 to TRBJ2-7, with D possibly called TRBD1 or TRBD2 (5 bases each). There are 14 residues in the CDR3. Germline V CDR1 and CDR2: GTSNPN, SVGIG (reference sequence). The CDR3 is CAWSLYSGPYVQYS. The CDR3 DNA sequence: TGTGCCTGGAGTCTATATTCGGGACCCTACGTGCAGTACTCC.

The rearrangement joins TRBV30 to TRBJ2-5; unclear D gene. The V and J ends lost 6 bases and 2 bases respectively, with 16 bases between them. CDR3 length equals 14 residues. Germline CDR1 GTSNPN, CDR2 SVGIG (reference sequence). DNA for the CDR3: TGTGCCTGCTTAGATCGCGACTCTCAAGAGACCCAGTACTTC. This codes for CACLDRDSQETQYF.

The CDR3 is CSARDRGHGGSYEQYF. Here the CDR3 DNA reads TGCAGTGCTAGAGATAGGGGCCATGGGGGATCCTACGAGCAGTACTTC. This sequence joins TRBV20-1 and TRBJ2-7, with D perhaps given as TRBD1 or TRBD2 (5 bases each). In germline, CDR1 is DFQATT, CDR2 SNEGSKA (reference sequence). Trimming took off 0 bases at V and 1 base at J, with 16 bases between the two ends. CDR3 length equals 16 residues.

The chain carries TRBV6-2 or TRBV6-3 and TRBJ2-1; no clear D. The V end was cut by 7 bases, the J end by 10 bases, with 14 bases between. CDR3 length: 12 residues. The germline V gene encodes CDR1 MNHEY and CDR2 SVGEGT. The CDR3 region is CASTKTNMEQFF. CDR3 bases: TGTGCCAGCACCAAGACGAATATGGAGCAGTTCTTC.

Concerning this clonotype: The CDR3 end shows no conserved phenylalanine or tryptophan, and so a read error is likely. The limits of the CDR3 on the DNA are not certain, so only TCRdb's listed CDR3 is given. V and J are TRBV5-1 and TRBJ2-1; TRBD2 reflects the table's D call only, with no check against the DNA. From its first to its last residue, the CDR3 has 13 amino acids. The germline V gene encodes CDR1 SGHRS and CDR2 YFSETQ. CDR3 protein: CARNSRERRLRFI.

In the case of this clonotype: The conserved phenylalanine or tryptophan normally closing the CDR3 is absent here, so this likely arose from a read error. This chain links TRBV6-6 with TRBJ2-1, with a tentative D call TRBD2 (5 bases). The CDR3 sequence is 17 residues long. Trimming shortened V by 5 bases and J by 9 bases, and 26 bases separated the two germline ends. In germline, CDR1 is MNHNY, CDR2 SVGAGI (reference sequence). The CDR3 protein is CASSERPWTFRVGEQFL. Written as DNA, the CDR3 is TGTGCCAGCAGTGAGAGACCGTGGACTTTTAGAGTTGGTGAGCAGTTCTTA.